Described below is a single TCR beta chain sequence and its context. Only in-frame clones appear in the TCRdb table, and some are missing; sequencing was by immunoSEQ multiplex PCR. The table records 180,000 or so clones, roughly three quarters of them present only once. Germline CDR1 MNHEY, CDR2 SMNVEV (reference sequence). The length of the CDR3 is 17 residues. V was shortened by 3 bases and J by 0 bases, with 15 bases between the two germline ends. These data come from a study of blood T cell repertoires in COVID-19. Recruits, aged 18 to 89 years, lived in 24 US areas. Within 2 weeks of study entry, exposed participants had contacted a PCR-confirmed or clinician-diagnosed COVID-19 case.

The TCR sequence derives from a man aged 55 to 70 who had been exposed to COVID-19. V and J are TRBV27 and TRBJ2-1; D perhaps matches TRBD2 (5 bases). Sequencing was done on a sample of PBMCs or T cells enriched from blood (not recorded which). Here the CDR3 reads CASSFRVGAFSYNEQFF. Here the CDR3 DNA reads TGTGCCAGCAGTTTTCGTGTGGGAGCCTTCTCCTACAATGAGCAGTTCTTC.